These T cell receptor beta chains were read from a single sample in a study of blood T cell repertoires in COVID-19. Here immunoSEQ multiplex PCR was the method, and the copy in TCRdb shows in-frame clones only, minus some. The sample carries approximately 7,800 clones, approximately 85% recorded once. The sequenced material came from peripheral blood. These receptors were collected from a woman aged 55 to 70 with active COVID-19. Each CDR3 is given with its conserved first and last residue. Each record gives: D gene, clone size, J gene, V gene, CDR3 protein, CDR3 DNA. A D gene is named only where the DNA matches it firmly. Rows give clone size only sometimes, using once, few, many, or a class for an expanded clone.

>TRBD1|.|TRBJ1-5|TRBV5-8
CATRDRDRPQHF
TGTGCCACCCGGGACAGGGATCGGCCCCAGCATTTT
>TRBD2|.|TRBJ2-7|TRBV7-7
CASSLSVRGGPDEQYF
TGTGCTAGCAGCTTATCGGTTCGGGGGGGCCCGGACGAGCAGTACTTC
>.|few|TRBJ1-3|TRBV2
CASSGEGNTIYF
TGTGCCAGCAGTGGGGAGGGAAACACCATATATTTT
>.|.|TRBJ1-5|TRBV6-1
CASSAYPLAGNQPQHF
TGTGCCAGCAGTGCTTATCCGTTGGCCGGCAATCAGCCCCAGCATTTT
>.|.|TRBJ1-1|TRBV4-1
CASSQGGAPVPDTEAFF
TGCGCCAGCAGCCAAGGGGGCGCGCCTGTCCCAGACACTGAAGCTTTCTTT
>TRBD2|.|TRBJ2-1|TRBV10-1
CASSESIGTSGGRSYNEQFF
TGCGCCAGCAGTGAGTCGATAGGGACTAGCGGGGGCCGTTCCTACAATGAGCAGTTCTTC
>.|.|TRBJ1-2|TRBV5-5
CASSLTGGKNGYTF
TGTGCCAGCAGCTTGACGGGGGGCAAGAATGGCTACACCTTC
>TRBD2|.|TRBJ2-3|TRBV3-1/TRBV3-2
CASSLKPGLAGGLHLADTQYF
TGTGCCAGCAGTCTTAAACCGGGACTAGCGGGGGGGCTACATTTAGCAGATACGCAGTATTTT
>TRBD1|.|TRBJ2-2|TRBV10-3
CAIEDRANTGELFF
TGTGCCATCGAGGACAGGGCGAACACCGGGGAGCTGTTTTTT
>TRBD1|.|TRBJ1-4|TRBV5-8
CASSLEGQSLNQLFF
TGTGCCAGCAGCTTGGAGGGACAGTCACTTAACCAACTGTTTTTT
>.|.|TRBJ1-5|TRBV7-2
CASSLDPSPTNTQHF
TGTGCCAGCAGCTTAGATCCGTCGCCAACCAACACCCAGCATTTT
>.|.|TRBJ2-3|TRBV7-2
CASSPGHSTDTQYF
TGTGCCAGCAGCCCGGGACATTCCACAGATACGCAGTATTTT
>TRBD2|.|TRBJ2-2|TRBV7-9
CASSLGLPTGELFF
TGTGCCAGCAGCTTGGGACTACCCACCGGGGAGCTGTTTTTT
>.|medium-sized|TRBJ1-2|TRBV9
CASSAPQGPNYGYTF
TGTGCCAGCAGCGCCCCACAGGGTCCTAACTATGGCTACACCTTC
>TRBD2|.|TRBJ2-1|TRBV19
CASSTPGLAGVIEQFF
TGTGCCAGTAGTACCCCGGGACTAGCGGGGGTGATTGAGCAGTTCTTC
>.|few|TRBJ2-7|TRBV6-2/TRBV6-3
CASSQDSLSYEQYF
TGTGCCAGCAGTCAGGACTCCCTCTCCTACGAGCAGTACTTC
>TRBD1|.|TRBJ1-4|TRBV7-8
CASSLRTGQGRVGPTNEKLFF
TGTGCCAGCAGCTTAAGGACGGGACAGGGAAGGGTCGGACCAACTAATGAAAAACTGTTTTTT
>.|.|TRBJ2-5|TRBV5-1
CASSNTLAAQETQYF
TGCGCCAGCAGCAATACTTTGGCGGCCCAAGAGACCCAGTACTTC
>.|.|TRBJ2-1|TRBV11-2
CASSQYNEQFF
TGTGCCAGCAGCCAATACAATGAGCAGTTCTTC
>.|.|TRBJ2-3|TRBV19
CASSMRGTSTDTQYF
TGTGCCAGTAGTATGAGAGGGACTAGCACAGATACGCAGTATTTT
>.|.|TRBJ2-7|TRBV15
CATSRVFGSYEQYF
TGTGCCACCAGCAGAGTTTTCGGGTCCTACGAGCAGTACTTC
>TRBD1|.|TRBJ2-2|TRBV2
CASGTTGGGGELFF
TGTGCCAGCGGGACGACAGGGGGAGGCGGGGAGCTGTTTTTT
>.|.|TRBJ2-7|TRBV24-1
CATEVSQGATYEQYF
TGTGCCACCGAGGTCAGTCAGGGCGCGACCTACGAGCAGTACTTC
>TRBD2|.|TRBJ2-5|TRBV2
CASSVGATSGRGTQYF
TGTGCCAGCAGTGTGGGAGCGACTAGCGGGCGAGGGACCCAGTACTTC
>.|.|TRBJ1-2|TRBV28
CASSLPGQPDGYTF
TGTGCCAGCAGTTTACCCGGACAACCCGACGGCTACACCTTC
>.|.|TRBJ2-2|TRBV10-3
CAISESTVGNTGELFF
TGTGCCATCAGTGAGTCGACAGTCGGGAACACCGGGGAGCTGTTTTTT
>.|.|TRBJ2-7|TRBV19
CASSMGRALPYEQYF
TGTGCCAGTAGTATGGGCAGGGCACTTCCCTACGAGCAGTACTTC
>TRBD2|.|TRBJ2-1|TRBV7-2
CASSFRAGLGHNEQFF
TGTGCCAGCAGCTTTAGGGCCGGACTAGGGCACAATGAGCAGTTCTTC